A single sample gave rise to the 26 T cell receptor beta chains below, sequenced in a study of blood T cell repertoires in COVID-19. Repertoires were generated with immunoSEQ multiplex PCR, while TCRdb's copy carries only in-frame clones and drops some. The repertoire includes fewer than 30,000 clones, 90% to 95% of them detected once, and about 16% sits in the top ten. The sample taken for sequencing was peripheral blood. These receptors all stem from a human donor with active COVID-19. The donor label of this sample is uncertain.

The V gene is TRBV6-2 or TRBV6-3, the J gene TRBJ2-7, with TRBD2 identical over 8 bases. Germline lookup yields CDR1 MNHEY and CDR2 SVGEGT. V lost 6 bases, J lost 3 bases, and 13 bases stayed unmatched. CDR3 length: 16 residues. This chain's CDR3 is CASSRKGVGRGYEQYF. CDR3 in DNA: TGTGCCAGCAGCCGAAAGGGTGTCGGGAGGGGCTACGAGCAGTACTTC.

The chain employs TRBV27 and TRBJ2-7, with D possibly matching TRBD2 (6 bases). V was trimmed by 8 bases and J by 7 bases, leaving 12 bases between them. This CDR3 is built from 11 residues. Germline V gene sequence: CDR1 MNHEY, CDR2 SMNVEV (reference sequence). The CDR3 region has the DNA TGTGCCAGCGGCGGGGCCCGAGAGCAGTACTTC. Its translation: CASGGAREQYF.

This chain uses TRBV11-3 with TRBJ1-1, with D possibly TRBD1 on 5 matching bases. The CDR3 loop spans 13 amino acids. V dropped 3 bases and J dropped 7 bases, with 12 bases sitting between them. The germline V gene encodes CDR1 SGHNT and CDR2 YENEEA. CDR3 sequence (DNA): TGTGCCAGCAGCTTTACGGGGGATGGTGAAGCTTTCTTT. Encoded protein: CASSFTGDGEAFF.

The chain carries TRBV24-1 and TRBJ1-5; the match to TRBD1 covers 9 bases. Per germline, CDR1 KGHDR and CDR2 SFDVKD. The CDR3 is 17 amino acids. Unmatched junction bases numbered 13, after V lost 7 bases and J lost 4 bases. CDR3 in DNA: TGTGCCACCAGCACCGGGACAGGGAGTTCCTCTAATCAGCCCCAGCATTTT. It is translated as CATSTGTGSSSNQPQHF.

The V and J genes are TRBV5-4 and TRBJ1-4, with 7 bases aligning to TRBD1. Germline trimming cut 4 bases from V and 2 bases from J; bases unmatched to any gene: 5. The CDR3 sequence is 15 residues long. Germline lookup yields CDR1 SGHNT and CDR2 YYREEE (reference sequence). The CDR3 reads CASSQGTDTNEKLFF. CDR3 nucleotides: TGTGCCAGCAGCCAGGGGACAGATACTAATGAAAAACTGTTTTTT. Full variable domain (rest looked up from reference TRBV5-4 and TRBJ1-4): ETGVTQSPTHLIKTRGQQVTLRCSSQSGHNTVSWYQQALGQGPQFIFQYYREEENGRGNFPPRFSGLQFPNYSSELNVNALELDDSALYLCASSQGTDTNEKLFFGSGTQLSVL.

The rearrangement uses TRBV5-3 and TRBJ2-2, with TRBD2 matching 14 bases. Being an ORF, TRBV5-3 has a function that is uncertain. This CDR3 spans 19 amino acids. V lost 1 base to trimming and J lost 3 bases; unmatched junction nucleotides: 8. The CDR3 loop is CARSLPRLAGGPYTGELFF. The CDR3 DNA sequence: TGTGCCAGAAGCTTGCCGCGACTAGCGGGAGGGCCGTACACCGGGGAGCTGTTTTTT.

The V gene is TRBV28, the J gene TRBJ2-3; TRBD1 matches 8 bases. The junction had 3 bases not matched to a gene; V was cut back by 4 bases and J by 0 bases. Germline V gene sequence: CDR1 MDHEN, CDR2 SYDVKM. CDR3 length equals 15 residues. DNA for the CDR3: TGTGCCAGCAGTTCGGACAGGGAGAGCACAGATACGCAGTATTTT. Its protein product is CASSSDRESTDTQYF. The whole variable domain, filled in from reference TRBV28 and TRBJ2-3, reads DVKVTQSSRYLVKRTGEKVFLECVQDMDHENMFWYRQDPGLGLRLIYFSYDVKMKEKGDIPEGYSVSREKKERFSLILESASTNQTSMYLCASSSDRESTDTQYFGPGTRLTVL.

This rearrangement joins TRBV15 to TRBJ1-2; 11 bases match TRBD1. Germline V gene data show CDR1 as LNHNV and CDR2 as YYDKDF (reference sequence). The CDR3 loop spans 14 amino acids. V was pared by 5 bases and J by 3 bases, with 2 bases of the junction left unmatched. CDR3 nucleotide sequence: TGTGCCACCAGCGGGGACAGGGGGGACTATGGCTACACCTTC. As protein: CATSGDRGDYGYTF.

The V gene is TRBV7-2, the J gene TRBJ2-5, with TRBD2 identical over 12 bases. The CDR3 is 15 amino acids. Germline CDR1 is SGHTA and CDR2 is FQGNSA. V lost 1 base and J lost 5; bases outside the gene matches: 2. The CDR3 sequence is CASSLEGLAGETQYF. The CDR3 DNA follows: TGTGCCAGCAGCTTAGAAGGACTAGCGGGGGAGACCCAGTACTTC.

CDR3: CASSEGGQLAPPYEQYF. As DNA, the CDR3 is TGTGCCAGCAGCGAGGGGGGACAGCTTGCTCCTCCTTACGAGCAGTACTTC. The V gene is TRBV9, the J gene TRBJ2-7; TRBD1 might be the D (7 bases). The CDR3 has 17 residues. The V and J ends lost 3 bases and 4 bases respectively, with 23 bases between them. Per germline, CDR1 SGDLS and CDR2 YYNGEE.

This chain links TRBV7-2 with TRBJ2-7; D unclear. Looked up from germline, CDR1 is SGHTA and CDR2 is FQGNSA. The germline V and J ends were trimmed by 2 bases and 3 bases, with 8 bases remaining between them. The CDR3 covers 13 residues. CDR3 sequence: CASSLNKIYEQYF. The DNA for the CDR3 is TGTGCCAGCAGCTTAAATAAAATCTACGAGCAGTACTTC.

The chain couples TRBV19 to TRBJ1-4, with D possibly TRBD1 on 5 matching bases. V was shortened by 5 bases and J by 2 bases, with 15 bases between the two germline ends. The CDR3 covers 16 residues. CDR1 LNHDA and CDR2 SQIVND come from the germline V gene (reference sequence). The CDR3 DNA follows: TGTGCCAGTAGTCGGCGACCAGGGAAGACTAATGAAAAACTGTTTTTT. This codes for CASSRRPGKTNEKLFF.

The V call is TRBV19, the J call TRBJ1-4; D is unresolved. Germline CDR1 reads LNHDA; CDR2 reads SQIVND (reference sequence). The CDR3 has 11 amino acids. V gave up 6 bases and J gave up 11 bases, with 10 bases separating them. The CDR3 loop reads CASSPEGKLFF. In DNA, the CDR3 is TGTGCCAGTAGCCCCGAGGGTAAACTGTTTTTT.

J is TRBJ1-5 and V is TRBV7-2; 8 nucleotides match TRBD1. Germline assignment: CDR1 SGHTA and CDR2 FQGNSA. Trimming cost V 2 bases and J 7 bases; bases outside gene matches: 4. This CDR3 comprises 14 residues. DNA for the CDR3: TGTGCCAGCAGCTTACAGGGGGCCGGGCAGCCCCAGCATTTT. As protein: CASSLQGAGQPQHF.

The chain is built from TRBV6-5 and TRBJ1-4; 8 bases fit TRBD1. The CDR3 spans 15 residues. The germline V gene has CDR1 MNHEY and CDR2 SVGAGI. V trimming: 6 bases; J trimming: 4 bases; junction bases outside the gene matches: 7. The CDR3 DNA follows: TGTGCCAGCAGCCCCCGAGGACAGGGTAATGAAAAACTGTTTTTT. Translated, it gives CASSPRGQGNEKLFF.

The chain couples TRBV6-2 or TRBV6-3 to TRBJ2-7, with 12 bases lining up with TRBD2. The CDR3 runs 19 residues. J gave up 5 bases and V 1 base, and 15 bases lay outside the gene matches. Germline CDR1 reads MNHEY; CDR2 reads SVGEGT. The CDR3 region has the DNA TGTGCCAGCAGTTACTACCCTCCCCTAGCGGGAGGGCCAGTCCACGAGCAGTACTTC. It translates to CASSYYPPLAGGPVHEQYF.

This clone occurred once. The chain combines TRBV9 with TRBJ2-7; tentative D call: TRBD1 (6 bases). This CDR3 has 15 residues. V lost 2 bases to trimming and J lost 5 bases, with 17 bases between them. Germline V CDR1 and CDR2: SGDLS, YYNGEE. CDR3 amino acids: CASSVAGASLDEQYF. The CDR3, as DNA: TGTGCCAGCAGCGTCGCAGGGGCCTCCCTAGACGAGCAGTACTTC. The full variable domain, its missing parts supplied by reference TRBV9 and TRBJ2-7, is DSGVTQTPKHLITATGQRVTLRCSPRSGDLSVYWYQQSLDQGLQFLIQYYNGEERAKGNILERFSAQQFPDLHSELNLSSLELGDSALYFCASSVAGASLDEQYFGPGTRLTVT.

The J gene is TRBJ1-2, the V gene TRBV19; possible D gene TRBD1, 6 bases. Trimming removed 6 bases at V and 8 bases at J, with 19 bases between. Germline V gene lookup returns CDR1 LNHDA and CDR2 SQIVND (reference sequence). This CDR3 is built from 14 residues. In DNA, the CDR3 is TGTGCCAGTAGCACAAACAGGGTGGTAAGGGGCTACACCTTC. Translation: CASSTNRVVRGYTF.

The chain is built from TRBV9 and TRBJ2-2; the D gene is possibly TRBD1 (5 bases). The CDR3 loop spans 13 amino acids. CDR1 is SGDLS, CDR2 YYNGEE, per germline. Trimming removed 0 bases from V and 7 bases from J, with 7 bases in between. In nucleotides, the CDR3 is TGTGCCAGCAGCGTAGCAGGGAACGGGGAGCTGTTTTTT. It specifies CASSVAGNGELFF.

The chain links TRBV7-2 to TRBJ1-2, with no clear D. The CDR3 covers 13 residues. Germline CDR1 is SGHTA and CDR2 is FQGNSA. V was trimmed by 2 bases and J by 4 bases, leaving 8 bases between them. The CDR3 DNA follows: TGTGCCAGCAGCTTACTAAGTCTCTATGGCTACACCTTC. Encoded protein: CASSLLSLYGYTF.

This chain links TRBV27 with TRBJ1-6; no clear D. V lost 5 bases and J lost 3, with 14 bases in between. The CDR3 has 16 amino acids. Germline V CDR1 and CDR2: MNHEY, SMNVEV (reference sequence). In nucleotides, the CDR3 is TGTGCCAGCAGTAGACTGGCGGCGGGCTATAATTCACCCCTCCACTTT. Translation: CASSRLAAGYNSPLHF.

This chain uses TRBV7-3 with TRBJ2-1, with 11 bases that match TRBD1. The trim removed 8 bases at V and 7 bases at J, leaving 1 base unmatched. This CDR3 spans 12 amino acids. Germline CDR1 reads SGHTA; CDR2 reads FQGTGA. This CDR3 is CASGDRGNEQFF. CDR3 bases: TGTGCCAGCGGGGACAGGGGGAATGAGCAGTTCTTC. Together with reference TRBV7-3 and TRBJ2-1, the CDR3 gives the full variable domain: GAGVSQTPSNKVTEKGKYVELRCDPISGHTALYWYRQSLGQGPEFLIYFQGTGAADDSGLPNDRFFAVRPEGSVSTLKIQRTERGDSAVYLCASGDRGNEQFFGPGTRLTVL.

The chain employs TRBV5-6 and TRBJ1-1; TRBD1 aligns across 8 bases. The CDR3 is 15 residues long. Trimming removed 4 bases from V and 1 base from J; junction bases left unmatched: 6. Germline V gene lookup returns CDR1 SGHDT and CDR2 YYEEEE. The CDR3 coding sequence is TGTGCCAGCAGCCCGGCAGGGGGCTGGAACACTGAAGCTTTCTTT. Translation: CASSPAGGWNTEAFF.

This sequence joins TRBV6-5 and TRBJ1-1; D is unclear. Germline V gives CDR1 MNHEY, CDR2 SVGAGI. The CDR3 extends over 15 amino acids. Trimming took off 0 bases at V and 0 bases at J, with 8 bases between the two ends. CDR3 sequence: CASSYSGLMNTEAFF. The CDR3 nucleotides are TGTGCCAGCAGTTACTCTGGGCTGATGAACACTGAAGCTTTCTTT.

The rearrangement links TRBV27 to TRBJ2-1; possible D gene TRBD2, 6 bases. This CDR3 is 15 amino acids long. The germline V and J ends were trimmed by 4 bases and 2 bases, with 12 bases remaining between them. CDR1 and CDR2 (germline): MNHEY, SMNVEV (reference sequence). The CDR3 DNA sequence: TGTGCCAGCAGTTCTCGGGACTCCCCCTACAATGAGCAGTTCTTC. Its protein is CASSSRDSPYNEQFF.

The CDR3 DNA sequence: TGTGCCAGTAGTATAAATCGCGGTAACACCGGGGAGCTGTTTTTT. Translated, it gives CASSINRGNTGELFF. This chain joins TRBV19 and TRBJ2-2; D remains ambiguous. The CDR3 sequence is 15 residues long. The V and J ends lost 2 bases and 2 bases respectively, with 9 bases between them. CDR1 is LNHDA, CDR2 SQIVND, per germline (reference sequence). Complete variable domain (other parts from reference TRBV19 and TRBJ2-2): DGGITQSPKYLFRKEGQNVTLSCEQNLNHDAMYWYRQDPGQGLRLIYYSQIVNDFQKGDIAEGYSVSREKKESFPLTVTSAQKNPTAFYLCASSINRGNTGELFFGEGSRLTVL.